This T cell receptor (beta chain) is from a study of cytomegalovirus exposure and HLA in healthy donors (dated by TCRdb to 2017 to 2019). As for the study more broadly: An earlier analysis of 587 of the donors reported around 280 Gb of sequence data and 90 million to 120 million unique TCR beta sequences obtained from roughly 170 million T cells. Around 320 gigabases of sequencing data and roughly 90 million unique TCR sequences were included in an early release covering several hundred HLA-typed donors. Among the roughly 430 genotyped donors, 81% belonged to the genetic ancestry cluster associated with self-reported Caucasian donors. The study aimed to test whether cataloging public T cell receptors could reveal signatures of past pathogen exposure. The T cell repertoires of about 700 subjects were profiled by immunosequencing and related to cytomegalovirus serostatus. A separate validation cohort of approximately 120 different subjects was used in addition to the 666-subject first cohort. To predict cytomegalovirus infection status, the study brought together high-throughput TCR immunosequencing, statistical association of individual TCRs with disease status, and machine learning. A later analysis re-examined previously published TCR beta repertoires from just over 650 donors and added high-resolution HLA genotyping to investigate patterns of TCR occurrence. Rather than drawing on any new phenotypic data, the later analysis identified candidate immune exposures from TCR beta sequences and the way those sequences occurred across donors. In an earlier analysis of a few hundred of the donors, high-throughput TCR beta sequencing was used to judge whether each TCR beta V gene segment behaved as functional or pseudogenic. Donor age, sex, ethnicity and CMV serostatus were collected together with the repertoire data. In a later genetic analysis, genome-wide SNP genotypes for about three fifths of the roughly 670 donors were used, and that subset was treated as a discovery cohort. All discovery cohort repertoires had been generated on a single sequencing platform. Both class I and class II loci were covered by HLA typing, at four-digit resolution. The number of typed donors differed by locus: 629-630 for A, B, C, DRB1 and DQB1; 500 to 550 for DQA1; about 600 for DPA1; and roughly 470 for DPB1. Because of strong linkage in the cohort, roughly five DR-DQ haplotypes were treated as single units for association and clustering. Across around 400 genotyped donors of the cohort, an average of approximately 220,000 unique TCR beta nucleotide sequences per donor were sequenced, and roughly 20% of those sequences were non-productive.

A remark on this clone: Its antigen is still unknown. No base-level quality is on record; no much larger clone is a single base apart.

The CDR3, cysteine through phenylalanine, is 15 amino acids long. The kept DNA is CDR3 alone, 45 bases in frame from the first base. V lost 5 bases and J lost 6 bases, and the count of bases not matched to a germline gene is 12. Looking up the germline V gene yields CDR1 SGHAT and CDR2 FQNNGV. Preparation of the library involved the immunoSEQ multiplex PCR assay. The multiplex PCR relied on a mix of 60 forward primers for TCR Vbeta segments and 13 reverse primers for TCR Jbeta segments. Amplification of the CDR3 region of rearranged TCR beta genes was performed with a multiplex PCR assay on genomic DNA. The Illumina HiSeq System was used to sequence the amplified TCR beta libraries as 87-base-pair reads. The source study handled its data this way. A later analysis counted about 82 million unique TCR beta chains across the 550 to 750 repertoires, and approximately 11 million of these chains were shared by at least two donors. A nearest-neighbor algorithm error-corrected the raw reads and collapsed the reads into unique sequences, merging closely related sequences to remove PCR and sequencing errors. V, D and J gene segments were assigned by aligning CDR3 sequences to IMGT reference sequences. For a sequence to be retained, a match of at least six nucleotides to both a V gene segment and a J gene segment was required. A rearrangement was called productive if the CDR3 had no stop codons and remained in frame with V and J, and every other rearrangement was called non-productive. Following IMGT convention, CDR3 was defined as the stretch from the second conserved V-encoded cysteine up to the conserved J-encoded phenylalanine. The earlier analysis of fewer than 700 of the donors excluded sequences that lacked an unambiguous match to a single V gene segment. In an earlier analysis of roughly 600 of the donors, a V segment was called functional when productive rearrangements were above 56.7%, and segregating when the standard deviation between donors exceeded 5%. A statistical classification framework was built to diagnose cytomegalovirus status from the catalog of TCR beta chain sequences. In a later analysis, TCR nucleotide sequences were compared against IMGT/GENE-DB human TR gene sequences so that V and J genes could be assigned. In a later analysis, CDR3 sequences and most-parsimonious VDJ recombination scenarios were assigned using the TCRdist pipeline. In a later analysis, every TCR beta chain was defined by the combination of its CDR3 amino acid sequence and its V-gene family, and reads without a unique V-gene family were dropped. In a later analysis, some 600 highly shared, low-generation-probability nucleotide sequences were removed to address suspected cross-contamination and a sequencing artifact. In a later analysis, a clonal expansion index was calculated for each public chain from normalized within-repertoire ranks of inferred template counts. A later analysis computed generation probabilities with a VDJ recombination model fitted to out-of-frame rearrangements, and checked the results against IGoR. Hypergeometric tests were used in a later analysis to score TCR-TCR, TCR-HLA and TCR-CMV co-occurrence, with a repertoire-size bias correction applied to the TCR pairs. A later analysis estimated false discovery rates by permuting HLA or CMV assignments 20 times. In a later analysis, co-occurring TCRs were grouped using DBSCAN, and TCRdist sequence similarity was added for clustering within HLA-allele-positive subsets. For co-occurrence clustering, repertoires with fewer than 30,000 or more than 120,000 public chains were excluded, along with several repertoires with anomalous nucleotide sharing. TCRdb obtained this table from immuneACCESS and retained in-frame rearrangements with V and J assigned. These tables miss some clones; where compared with another copy, unresolved V genes account for less than half of the shortfall, and the remainder is unexplained. That table gives V, J and clone size, and the DNA gave D and trimming. The sample profile shows approximately 250,000 clones; over 75% of them were found once. The ten largest make up approximately 0.49% of the sample.

Findings and caveats that apply to the study as a whole: According to the authors, the approach could potentially be generalized to other disease states and immunological phenotypes. Across donors, most TCR sequences were observed very rarely, whereas some public TCRs were present in many individuals. Three of the identified cytomegalovirus-associated TCR beta chains were confirmed in vitro to be specific for cytomegalovirus antigens. When HLA alleles, especially DR and DQ, strongly co-occurred, attributing TCR associations to individual alleles was difficult. V-gene and J-gene trimming of TCR beta chains was associated with a missense DCLRE1C variant in a later genetic analysis, and the association was replicated in an independent cohort. Because some donors lacked HLA typing at each locus, the association tests relied only on the typed subset. In a later analysis, most CMV-associated TCR beta chains were found to appear HLA-restricted, with HLA associations seemingly driven largely by CMV exposure. Because counts were too low, seventeen rarely observed V segments, including chromosome 9 orphons, were excluded from the earlier analysis of a few hundred of the donors. The study gave a list of 150 to 200 TCR beta chains associated with cytomegalovirus. For the cohort, immune exposure information was limited to CMV serostatus. A group of highly shared sequence variants was considered likely to be a technical artifact of the sequencing pipeline. Compared with equally common non-associated chains, HLA-associated TCR beta chains in a later analysis were more clonally expanded and had lower generation probabilities. Because the 87-base-pair reads could not distinguish some IMGT-functional V segments, including TRBV6-2 and TRBV6-3, those segments were excluded. A later analysis associated about 18,000 TCR beta sequences with specific HLA alleles at a false discovery rate of 0.05. In this cohort, only TCR beta chains were sequenced, and detectable features were limited by the absence of alpha or paired-chain data. A later genetic analysis reported fewer N-insertions in productive TCRs among donors in an Asian-associated ancestry cluster than the roughly 690-donor mean. A further reported finding was that TCR beta sequences accurately predicted the HLA-A and HLA-B alleles for most subjects in the first cohort. Presence/absence analyses assumed roughly uniform sequencing depth across donors, an assumption that may not hold. An earlier analysis of approximately 570 of the donors showed that most TCR beta V segments appeared in productive rearrangements either about 87% or about 30% of the time, which broadly matched IMGT annotations. The classifier was reported to diagnose cytomegalovirus status with high specificity and sensitivity in both the original and validation cohorts. A later analysis found that TCR association rates varied across HLA loci, with DRB1 alleles showing the most associated TCRs and HLA-C alleles the fewest. According to a later analysis, parvovirus B19, influenza, CMV and Epstein-Barr virus appeared linked to several top co-occurrence clusters. Linkage disequilibrium might explain the correlated functional status among segregating V segments, but an unknown experimental factor could not be ruled out.

The cohort consisted of some 730 healthy bone marrow donors. At the time of sampling, all cohort members were nominally healthy, though unrecorded immune exposures were likely present. The donor tested CMV seronegative, placing the donor among the approximately 400 seronegative members of the cohort. Each donor provided a peripheral blood sample, and peripheral blood mononuclear cells were used for TCR beta sequencing. The Qiagen DNeasy Blood Extraction Kit was used to extract genomic DNA from the blood cell samples. The chain links TRBV11-2 with TRBJ1-2; TRBD1 matches 7 bases in the middle. The sequenced sample was PBMCs. The TCR sequence derives from a boy aged 10-17 years in good health and CMV-seronegative. The CDR3 protein sequence reads: CASSTRDSWVHGYTF. The nucleotide sequence reads TGTGCCAGCAGCACCCGGGACAGTTGGGTGCATGGCTACACCTTC.